A single sample is the source of the 17 T cell receptor beta chains below, sequenced in a study of response to subunit inactivated influenza vaccine. Each CDR3 protein gets one entry after TCRdb re-called the RT-PCR reads with MiXCR. The sample lists roughly 710,000 distinct CDR3 sequences, around 15% occurring once. Sequences were derived from PBMCs from blood, sampled approximately 15 days before vaccination. Receptors originate from a man aged 50 or older who received an inactivated influenza vaccine.

This chain connects TRBV6-2 or TRBV6-3 to TRBJ2-7; TRBD2 is a possible D gene (5 bases). The V gene's germline CDR1 is MNHEY and CDR2 SVGEGT. Trimming left V 0 bases short and J 1 base short, with 13 bases between. This CDR3 spans 16 amino acids. The CDR3 reads CASSYSMRRRSYEQYF. The CDR3 DNA reads as TGTGCCAGCAGTTACTCGATGCGCAGGAGGTCCTACGAGCAGTACTTC.

This clonotype was picked up a small number of times. J is TRBJ2-7 and V is TRBV12-3 or TRBV12-4; the match to TRBD2 covers 10 bases. This CDR3 comprises 16 residues. The V segment lost 2 bases and the J segment 4 bases; nucleotides outside the gene matches: 8. DNA of the CDR3: TGTGCCAGCAGTTTACGGTGGACTAGCGGAAAGTACGAGCAGTACTTC. This codes for CASSLRWTSGKYEQYF.

A few counts support this clonotype. V and J are TRBV7-2 and TRBJ2-7, with TRBD2 matching over 9 bases. CDR1 is SGHTA, CDR2 FQGNSA, per germline. The CDR3 loop spans 16 amino acids. V shed 5 bases, J shed 2 bases, and the junction held 10 bases outside the gene matches. Here the CDR3 DNA reads TGTGCCAGCAGCCTCCGAGTACTAGCGGGCACCTACGAGCAGTACTTC. Its protein is CASSLRVLAGTYEQYF.

This clonotype turned up a few times. This chain links TRBV11-2 with TRBJ2-5, with D uncertain. Per the germline V gene, CDR1 is SGHAT and CDR2 is FQNNGV. The V end lost 5 bases, the J end lost 1 base, and 14 bases lay between the germline ends. CDR3 size: 15 residues. Written as DNA, the CDR3 is TGTGCCAGCAGCCGAAGTCGCGGTTTCCAAGAGACCCAGTACTTC. Translated, it gives CASSRSRGFQETQYF.

This clonotype appeared a few times. The J gene is TRBJ1-5, the V gene TRBV12-3 or TRBV12-4; 8 bases map to TRBD1. V lost 4 bases to trimming and J lost 3 bases; unmatched junction nucleotides: 11. The CDR3 sequence is 17 residues long. The CDR3 DNA reads as TGTGCCAGCAGTTCCGGACAGGGCTTGGGGTACAATCAGCCCCAGCATTTT. This gives the protein CASSSGQGLGYNQPQHF.

The genes are TRBV20-1 and TRBJ2-7; D not certain. Germline CDR1 and CDR2: DFQATT and SNEGSKA (reference sequence). The CDR3 covers 16 residues. V shed 0 bases and J shed 2 bases, with 17 bases lying between them. CDR3 coding DNA: TGCAGTGCTAGAGATACCGGAATTCTCGCCCCCTACGAGCAGTACTTC. It translates to CSARDTGILAPYEQYF.

This sequence joins TRBV5-4 and TRBJ1-6, with TRBD1 matching over 10 bases. V lost 9 bases, J lost 9 bases, and 9 bases stayed unmatched. This CDR3 has 14 residues. CDR1 is SGHNT, CDR2 YYREEE, per germline (reference sequence). CDR3 sequence: CAIPSGQGSSPLHF. The DNA of the CDR3 is TGTGCCATTCCATCGGGACAGGGGTCTTCACCCCTCCACTTT.

The chain carries TRBV4-1 and TRBJ1-5; D gene uncertain. The CDR3 sequence is 13 residues long. The germline CDR1 and CDR2 sequences are MGHRA and YSYEKL. V was pared by 4 bases and J by 9 bases, with 13 bases between. The CDR3 is CASSPTPAGPQHF. The CDR3 bases are TGCGCCAGCAGCCCAACCCCGGCGGGGCCCCAGCATTTT.

This chain connects TRBV5-1 to TRBJ2-7; D remains unclear. There are 14 residues in the CDR3. The V gene lost 0 bases and the J gene lost 3 bases, with 10 bases spanning the gap. Germline values: CDR1 SGHRS, CDR2 YFSETQ. The CDR3 bases are TGCGCCAGCAGCTTGGACCCTAGAAACTACGAGCAGTACTTC. This codes for CASSLDPRNYEQYF. The whole variable domain, remainder taken from reference TRBV5-1 and TRBJ2-7, is KAGVTQTPRYLIKTRGQQVTLSCSPISGHRSVSWYQQTPGQGLQFLFEYFSETQRNKGNFPGRFSGRQFSNSRSEMNVSTLELGDSALYLCASSLDPRNYEQYFGPGTRLTVT.

This clonotype was seen more than once but under ten times. The CDR3 region is CASSLAHIGRYTGELFF. DNA of the CDR3: TGTGCCAGCAGCTTAGCGCATATCGGGCGGTACACCGGGGAGCTGTTTTTT. V gene TRBV7-8 combines with J gene TRBJ2-2; D is undetermined. Germline CDR1 reads SGHVS; CDR2 reads FQNEAQ. V was clipped by 0 bases and J by 3 bases, with 14 bases between them. The CDR3 totals 17 residues.

This chain uses TRBV28 with TRBJ2-6; 14 positions agree with TRBD2. The germline V gene encodes CDR1 MDHEN and CDR2 SYDVKM. The junction had 1 base not matched to a gene; V was cut back by 3 bases and J by 0 bases. This CDR3 has 18 amino acids. The CDR3 sequence: CASSFGLAGGSGANVLTF. The CDR3 DNA reads TGTGCCAGCAGTTTCGGACTAGCGGGGGGCTCTGGGGCCAACGTCCTGACTTTC.

This clonotype was seen only a few times. The chain couples TRBV30 to TRBJ2-7, with 10 positions matching TRBD2. The germline CDR1 and CDR2 sequences are GTSNPN and SVGIG (reference sequence). With 4 bases clipped from V and 0 bases from J, the junction kept 6 bases outside the gene matches. CDR3 length equals 15 residues. CDR3 region: CAWISASGSSYEQYF. Here the CDR3 DNA reads TGTGCCTGGATCTCGGCTAGCGGGAGCTCCTACGAGCAGTACTTC.

The table lists this clonotype with many counts. The chain carries TRBV5-1 and TRBJ2-5, with D possibly called TRBD1 or TRBD2 (5 bases each). Per germline, CDR1 SGHRS and CDR2 YFSETQ. Between the trimmed V and J ends, which lost 4 bases and 5 bases, there was a span of 12 bases. The CDR3 consists of 13 residues. CDR3 residues: CASSLTGTETQYF. As DNA, the CDR3 is TGCGCCAGCAGCCTAACCGGGACGGAGACCCAGTACTTC.

V gene TRBV11-2 combines with J gene TRBJ2-2; D gene uncertain. CDR1 and CDR2 (germline): SGHAT, FQNNGV. V lost 0 bases to trimming and J lost 1 base, with 6 bases between them. The CDR3 contains 15 residues. CDR3 loop: CASSLDVWNTGELFF. The CDR3 region has the DNA TGTGCCAGCAGCTTAGATGTGTGGAACACCGGGGAGCTGTTTTTT.

This clonotype has at least ten counts. The rearrangement joins TRBV4-3 to TRBJ2-2; 7 bases map to TRBD2. The V gene's germline CDR1 is LGHNA and CDR2 YSLEER. The CDR3 runs 20 residues. The J segment lost 2 bases and the V segment lost 0 bases, leaving 15 bases of the junction unmatched. The chain's CDR3 is CASSQDYPPAIAGNTGELFF. DNA for the CDR3: TGCGCCAGCAGCCAAGATTACCCCCCCGCGATAGCGGGTAACACCGGGGAGCTGTTTTTT.

This clonotype has a handful of counts. CDR3 nucleotide sequence: TGCAGCGTTGAAGGGACAGGGGAAGGCTACGAGCAGTACTTC. It translates to CSVEGTGEGYEQYF. The V call is TRBV29-1, the J call TRBJ2-7, with TRBD1 identical over 9 bases. CDR1 is SQVTM, CDR2 ANQGSEA, per germline. V dropped 1 base and J dropped 3; count of bases not matched to a gene: 4. The CDR3 has 14 residues.

The sample holds a few counts of this clonotype. The gene calls are TRBV10-3 and TRBJ2-3, with TRBD2 matching 16 bases. There are 22 residues in the CDR3. Germline lookup yields CDR1 ENHRY and CDR2 SYGVKD. J was trimmed by 0 bases and V by 3 bases; bases with no gene match: 15. As DNA, the CDR3 is TGTGCCATCAGTGATCTTCCGGGACTAGCGGGGGGGCCGGACTATAGCACAGATACGCAGTATTTT. As protein: CAISDLPGLAGGPDYSTDTQYF.